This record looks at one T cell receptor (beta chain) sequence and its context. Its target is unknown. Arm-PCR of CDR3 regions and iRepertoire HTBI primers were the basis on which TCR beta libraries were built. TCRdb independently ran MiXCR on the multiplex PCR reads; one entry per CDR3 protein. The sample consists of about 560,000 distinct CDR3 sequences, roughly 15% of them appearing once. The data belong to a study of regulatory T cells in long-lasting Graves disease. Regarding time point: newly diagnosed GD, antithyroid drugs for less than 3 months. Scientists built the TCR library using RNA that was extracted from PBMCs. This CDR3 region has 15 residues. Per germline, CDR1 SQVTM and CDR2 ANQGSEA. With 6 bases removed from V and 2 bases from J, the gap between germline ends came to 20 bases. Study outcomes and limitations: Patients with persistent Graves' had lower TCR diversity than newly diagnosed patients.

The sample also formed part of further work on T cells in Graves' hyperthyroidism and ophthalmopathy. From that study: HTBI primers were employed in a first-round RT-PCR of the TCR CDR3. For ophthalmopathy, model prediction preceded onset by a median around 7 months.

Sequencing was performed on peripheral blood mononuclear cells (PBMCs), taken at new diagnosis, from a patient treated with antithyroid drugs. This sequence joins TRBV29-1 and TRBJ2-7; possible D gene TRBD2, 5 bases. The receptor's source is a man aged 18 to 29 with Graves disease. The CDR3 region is CSVASDGGPTYEQYF. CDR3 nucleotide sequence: TGCAGCGTCGCTTCGGACGGAGGACCTACCTACGAGCAGTACTTC.